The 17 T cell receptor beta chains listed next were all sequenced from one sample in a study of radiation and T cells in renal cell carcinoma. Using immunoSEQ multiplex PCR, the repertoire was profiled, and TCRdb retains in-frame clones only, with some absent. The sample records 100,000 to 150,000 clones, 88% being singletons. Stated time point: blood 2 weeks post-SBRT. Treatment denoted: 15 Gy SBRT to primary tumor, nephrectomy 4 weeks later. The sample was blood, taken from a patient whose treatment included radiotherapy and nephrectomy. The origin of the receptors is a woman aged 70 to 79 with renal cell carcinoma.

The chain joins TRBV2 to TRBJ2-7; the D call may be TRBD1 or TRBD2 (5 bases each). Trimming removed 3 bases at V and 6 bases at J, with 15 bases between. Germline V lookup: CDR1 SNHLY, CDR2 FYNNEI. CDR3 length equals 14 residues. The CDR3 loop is CASSDRDDGLEQYF. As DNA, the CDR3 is TGTGCCAGCAGTGACCGGGACGACGGACTCGAGCAGTACTTC.

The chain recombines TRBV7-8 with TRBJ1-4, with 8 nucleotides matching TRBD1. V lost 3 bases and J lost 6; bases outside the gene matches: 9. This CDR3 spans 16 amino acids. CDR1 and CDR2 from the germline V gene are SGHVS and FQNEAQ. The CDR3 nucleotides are TGTGCCAGCAGCTTGGACAGGGCTGCCTCGCATGAAAAACTGTTTTTT. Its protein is CASSLDRAASHEKLFF.

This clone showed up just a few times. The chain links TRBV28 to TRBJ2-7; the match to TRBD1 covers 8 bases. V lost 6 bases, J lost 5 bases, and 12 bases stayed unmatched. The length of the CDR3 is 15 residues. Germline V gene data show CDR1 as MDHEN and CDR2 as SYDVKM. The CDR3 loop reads CASRESGQGLDEQYF. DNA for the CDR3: TGTGCCAGCAGAGAGAGCGGACAGGGTTTAGACGAGCAGTACTTC.

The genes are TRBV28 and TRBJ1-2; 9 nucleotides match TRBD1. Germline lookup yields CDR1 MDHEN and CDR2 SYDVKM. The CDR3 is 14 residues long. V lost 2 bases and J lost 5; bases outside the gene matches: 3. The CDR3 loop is CASSLNRGRYGYTF. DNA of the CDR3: TGTGCCAGCAGTTTAAACAGGGGGCGTTATGGCTACACCTTC.

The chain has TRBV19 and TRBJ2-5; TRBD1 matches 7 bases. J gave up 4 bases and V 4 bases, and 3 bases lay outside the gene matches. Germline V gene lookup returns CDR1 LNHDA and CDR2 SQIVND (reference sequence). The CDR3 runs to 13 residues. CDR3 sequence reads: CASSTDRIETQYF. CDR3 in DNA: TGTGCCAGTAGTACGGACAGGATAGAGACCCAGTACTTC. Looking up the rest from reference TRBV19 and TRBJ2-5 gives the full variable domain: DGGITQSPKYLFRKEGQNVTLSCEQNLNHDAMYWYRQDPGQGLRLIYYSQIVNDFQKGDIAEGYSVSREKKESFPLTVTSAQKNPTAFYLCASSTDRIETQYFGPGTRLLVL.

In DNA form, the CDR3 reads TGTGCCAGCAGTTACTCTAGGAAAGAGACCCAGTACTTC. As protein: CASSYSRKETQYF. The chain combines TRBV6-5 with TRBJ2-5; D unclear. In germline, CDR1 is MNHEY, CDR2 SVGAGI. The V gene lost 0 bases and the J gene lost 3 bases, with 5 bases spanning the gap. The CDR3 totals 13 residues.

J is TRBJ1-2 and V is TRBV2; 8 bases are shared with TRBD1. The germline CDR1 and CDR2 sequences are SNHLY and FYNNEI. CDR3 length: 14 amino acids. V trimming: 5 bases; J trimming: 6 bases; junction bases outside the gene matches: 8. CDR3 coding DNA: TGTGCCAGCAGTCAACAGGGGGGCATTAATGGCTACACCTTC. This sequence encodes CASSQQGGINGYTF.

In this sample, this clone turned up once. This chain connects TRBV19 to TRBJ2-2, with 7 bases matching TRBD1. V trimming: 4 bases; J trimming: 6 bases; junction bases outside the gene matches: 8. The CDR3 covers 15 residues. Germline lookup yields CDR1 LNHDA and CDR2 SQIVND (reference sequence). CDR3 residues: CASSTPRTGAGELFF. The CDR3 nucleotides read TGTGCCAGTAGTACCCCCAGGACAGGAGCCGGGGAGCTGTTTTTT. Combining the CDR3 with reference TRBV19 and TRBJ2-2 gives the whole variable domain DGGITQSPKYLFRKEGQNVTLSCEQNLNHDAMYWYRQDPGQGLRLIYYSQIVNDFQKGDIAEGYSVSREKKESFPLTVTSAQKNPTAFYLCASSTPRTGAGELFFGEGSRLTVL.

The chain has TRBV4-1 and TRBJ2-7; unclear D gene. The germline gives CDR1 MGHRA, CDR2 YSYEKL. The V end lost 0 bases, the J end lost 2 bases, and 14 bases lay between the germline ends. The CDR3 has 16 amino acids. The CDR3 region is CASSQEVSSRTYEQYF. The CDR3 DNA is TGCGCCAGCAGCCAAGAGGTGTCCTCACGAACCTACGAGCAGTACTTC.

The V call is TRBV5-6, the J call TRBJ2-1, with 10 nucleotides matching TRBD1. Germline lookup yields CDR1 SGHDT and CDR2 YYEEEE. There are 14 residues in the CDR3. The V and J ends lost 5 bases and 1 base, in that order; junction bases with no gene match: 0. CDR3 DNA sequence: TGTGCCAGCAGGGACAGGGGGTCCTACAATGAGCAGTTCTTC. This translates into CASRDRGSYNEQFF.

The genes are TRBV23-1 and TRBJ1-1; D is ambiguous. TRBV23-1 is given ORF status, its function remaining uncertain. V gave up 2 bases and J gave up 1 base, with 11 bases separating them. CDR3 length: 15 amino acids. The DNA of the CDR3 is TGCGCCAGCAGTCAAACCACTCCACCGAACACTGAAGCTTTCTTT. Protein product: CASSQTTPPNTEAFF.

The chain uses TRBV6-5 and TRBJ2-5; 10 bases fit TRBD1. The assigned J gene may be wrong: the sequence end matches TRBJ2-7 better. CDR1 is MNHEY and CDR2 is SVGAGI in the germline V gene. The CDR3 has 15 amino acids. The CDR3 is CASSRRDRGQYEQYF. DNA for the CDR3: TGTGCCAGCAGCCGCAGAGACAGGGGGCAGTACGAGCAGTACTTC.

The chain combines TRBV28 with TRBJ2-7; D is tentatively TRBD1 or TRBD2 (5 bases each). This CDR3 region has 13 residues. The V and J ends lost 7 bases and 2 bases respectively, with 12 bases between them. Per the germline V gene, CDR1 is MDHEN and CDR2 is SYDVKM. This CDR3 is CASTGLTPYEQYF. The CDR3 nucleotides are TGTGCCAGCACGGGGCTAACCCCCTACGAGCAGTACTTC.

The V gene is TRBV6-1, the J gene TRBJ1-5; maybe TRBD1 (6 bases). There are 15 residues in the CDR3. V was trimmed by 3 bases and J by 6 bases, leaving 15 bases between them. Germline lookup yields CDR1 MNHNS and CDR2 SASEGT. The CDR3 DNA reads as TGTGCCAGCAGTGATTCGCAGGGGCATCTTCAGCCCCAGCATTTT. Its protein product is CASSDSQGHLQPQHF.

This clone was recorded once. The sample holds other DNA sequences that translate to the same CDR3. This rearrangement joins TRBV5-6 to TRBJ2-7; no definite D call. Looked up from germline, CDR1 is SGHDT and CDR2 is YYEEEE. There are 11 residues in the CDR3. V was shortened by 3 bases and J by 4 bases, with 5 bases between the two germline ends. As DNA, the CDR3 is TGTGCCAGCAGCTCCCCATACGAGCAGTACTTC. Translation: CASSSPYEQYF.

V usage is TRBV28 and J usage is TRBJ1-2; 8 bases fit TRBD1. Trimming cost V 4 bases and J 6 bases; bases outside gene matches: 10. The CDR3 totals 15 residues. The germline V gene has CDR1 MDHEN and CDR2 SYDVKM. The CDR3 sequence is CASSSGPQGANGYTF. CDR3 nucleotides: TGTGCCAGCAGTTCGGGTCCCCAGGGGGCTAATGGCTACACCTTC.

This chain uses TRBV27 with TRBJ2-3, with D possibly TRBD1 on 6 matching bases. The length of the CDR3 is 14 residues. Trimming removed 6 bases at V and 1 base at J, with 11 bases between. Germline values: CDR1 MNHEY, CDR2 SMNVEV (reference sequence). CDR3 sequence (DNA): TGTGCCAGCAGACAGGGATTAGGCACAGATACGCAGTATTTT. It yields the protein CASRQGLGTDTQYF.